The present T cell receptor beta chain was sequenced within a study of T cells in localized non-small cell lung cancer. Whole-study results and caveats: Uninvolved adjacent lung had the highest recorded T cell clonality, with tumor below it. Overall survival was longer when the density of T cells in the blood was higher.

The germline V gene has CDR1 SGHDT and CDR2 YYEEEE. The length of the CDR3 is 13 residues. The V gene lost 1 base and the J gene lost 4 bases, with 8 bases spanning the gap. This clone was seen once. Antigen: not known. Assay used: immunoSEQ multiplex PCR; TCRdb lists only in-frame clones, some missing. This table holds around 70,000 clones, roughly 83% found once. The V and J genes are TRBV5-6 and TRBJ2-5; D remains ambiguous. The origin of this receptor is an older female donor with stage I lung adenocarcinoma. The specimen was peripheral blood, collected before any cancer treatment. CDR3 bases: TGTGCCAGCAGCTTGCTCCAAGGAGAGACCCAGTACTTC. Amino acids: CASSLLQGETQYF.